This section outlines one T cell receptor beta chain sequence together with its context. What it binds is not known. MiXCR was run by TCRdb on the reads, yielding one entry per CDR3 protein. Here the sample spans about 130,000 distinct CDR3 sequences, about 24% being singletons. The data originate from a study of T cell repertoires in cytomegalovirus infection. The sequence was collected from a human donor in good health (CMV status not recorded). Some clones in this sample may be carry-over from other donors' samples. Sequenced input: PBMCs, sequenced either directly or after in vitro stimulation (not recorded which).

Here the CDR3 reads CASSLGFSNQPQHF. As DNA, the CDR3 is TGTGCCAGCAGCTTGGGGTTTAGCAATCAGCCCCAGCATTTT. The chain carries TRBV5-5 and TRBJ1-5; unclear D gene. CDR1 is SGHKS and CDR2 is YYEKEE in the germline V gene (reference sequence). V lost 0 bases and J lost 0, with 4 bases in between. The CDR3 has 14 residues.